A selection of T cell receptor beta chains follows, all from one sample in a study of blood T cell repertoires in COVID-19. Clones were read by immunoSEQ multiplex PCR, and TCRdb kept only the in-frame ones, dropping some. The repertoire holds 100,000 to 150,000 clones, with approximately 80% as singletons. Sequencing was performed on peripheral blood. These receptors were taken from a woman in her forties or fifties with acute or convalescent COVID-19. CDR3s include the opening cysteine and the closing phenylalanine or tryptophan. The D gene is left open where the match is weak. Not all rows give a size; the values are once, few, many and, for expanded clones, a class.

j_call,v_call,d_call,cdr3_length,clone_size,cdr3_aa,cdr3_nt
TRBJ1-1,TRBV18,-,16,-,CASSPNGPDMNTEAFF,TGTGCCAGCTCACCAAATGGCCCAGACATGAACACTGAAGCTTTCTTT
TRBJ2-2,TRBV18,-,15,-,CASSPTRGDTGELFF,TGTGCCAGCTCACCAACCCGAGGAGACACCGGGGAGCTGTTTTTT
TRBJ2-7,TRBV19,TRBD2,15,-,CASSKVLAGGYEQYF,TGTGCCAGTAGTAAAGTTCTAGCGGGGGGCTACGAGCAGTACTTC
TRBJ1-4,TRBV5-1,TRBD1,15,-,CASSLGQGTNEKLFF,TGCGCCAGCAGCTTGGGACAGGGGACGAATGAAAAACTGTTTTTT
TRBJ2-1,TRBV7-9,-,15,-,CASSLVAGTYNEQFF,TGTGCCAGCAGCTTAGTGGCGGGGACCTACAATGAGCAGTTCTTC
TRBJ2-2,TRBV6-5,-,13,-,CASRTTGAGELFF,TGTGCCAGCAGGACGACAGGAGCCGGGGAGCTGTTTTTT
TRBJ2-1,TRBV2,-,16,-,CASSAGAESSYNEQFF,TGTGCCAGCAGCGCCGGAGCGGAGAGCTCCTACAATGAGCAGTTCTTC
TRBJ1-1,TRBV10-2,-,13,-,CASRDGAHTEAFF,TGCGCCAGCCGTGATGGAGCCCACACTGAAGCTTTCTTT
TRBJ1-2,TRBV5-6,-,15,-,CASSRGAGVDYGYTF,TGTGCCAGCAGCCGGGGGGCAGGCGTAGACTATGGCTACACCTTC
TRBJ2-6,TRBV5-1,TRBD1,16,-,CASSLNRGSGANVLTF,TGCGCCAGCAGTTTAAACAGGGGCTCTGGGGCCAACGTCCTGACTTTC
TRBJ2-1,TRBV3-1/TRBV3-2,TRBD2,22,-,CASSPSGGSGSGAPPTYNEQFF,TGTGCCAGCAGCCCCTCAGGGGGTAGCGGGAGTGGAGCCCCGCCCACCTACAATGAGCAGTTCTTC
TRBJ1-4,TRBV28,TRBD1,15,-,CASSFLDRNNEKLFF,TGTGCCAGCAGTTTCCTGGACAGGAATAATGAAAAACTGTTTTTT
TRBJ1-1,TRBV7-9,-,16,-,CASGFQGSQLRTEAFF,TGTGCCAGCGGTTTCCAGGGTTCGCAACTAAGAACTGAAGCTTTCTTT
TRBJ2-1,TRBV19,TRBD1,15,-,CASSTGTGVYNEQFF,TGTGCCAGTAGTACCGGGACAGGGGTATACAATGAGCAGTTCTTC
TRBJ2-1,TRBV10-3,TRBD2,14,few,CAIRELAAYNEQFF,TGTGCCATCAGAGAACTAGCGGCTTACAATGAGCAGTTCTTC
TRBJ2-3,TRBV7-6,-,14,-,CASSSQTSTDTQYF,TGTGCCAGCAGCTCACAGACAAGCACAGATACGCAGTATTTT
TRBJ1-2,TRBV4-2,-,15,-,CASSFGQIEVVGYTF,TGTGCCAGCAGCTTCGGACAGATTGAAGTCGTTGGCTACACCTTC
TRBJ1-5,TRBV2,TRBD1,15,once,CATALTGQGGQPQHF,TGTGCCACCGCCCTTACGGGACAGGGGGGTCAGCCCCAGCATTTT
TRBJ1-3,TRBV6-1,TRBD1,14,-,CASSDRALGNTIYF,TGTGCCAGCAGCGACAGGGCACTCGGAAACACCATATATTTT
TRBJ2-1,TRBV11-1,TRBD2,15,-,CASSFERLAGSEQFF,TGTGCCAGCAGCTTCGAGAGGTTAGCGGGAAGTGAGCAGTTCTTC
TRBJ2-3,TRBV6-4,-,15,-,CASSEGGGSTDTQYF,TGTGCCAGCAGTGAAGGCGGAGGGAGCACAGATACGCAGTATTTT
TRBJ1-5,TRBV19,-,17,-,CASSMEGRPYSNQPQHF,TGTGCCAGTAGTATGGAGGGGAGGCCTTATAGCAATCAGCCCCAGCATTTT
TRBJ1-1,TRBV3-1/TRBV3-2,-,15,-,CASSQDGYYRSEAFF,TGTGCCAGCAGCCAAGATGGTTACTACAGGAGTGAAGCTTTCTTT
TRBJ1-2,TRBV7-8,-,14,-,CASSFSRQNYGYTF,TGTGCCAGCAGCTTCTCCCGACAGAACTATGGCTACACCTTC
TRBJ1-4,TRBV28,TRBD1,16,-,CASSPMDRGSGEKLFF,TGTGCCAGCAGTCCCATGGACAGGGGCTCGGGGGAAAAACTGTTTTTT
TRBJ1-3,TRBV5-5,TRBD1,16,-,CASSLEGARTGNTIYF,TGTGCCAGCAGCTTGGAGGGGGCACGGACTGGAAACACCATATATTTT
TRBJ2-3,TRBV29-1,-,15,few,CSTAKATVSTDTQYF,TGCAGCACTGCAAAAGCGACAGTAAGCACAGATACGCAGTATTTT
TRBJ2-3,TRBV5-1,-,14,-,CASSFDTSTDTQYF,TGCGCCAGCAGCTTCGACACCTCCACAGATACGCAGTATTTT
TRBJ2-7,TRBV27,TRBD2,19,-,CASSPLKFRTSGSIYEQYF,TGTGCCAGCAGCCCTCTCAAGTTCCGGACTAGCGGGAGTATCTACGAGCAGTACTTC
TRBJ1-5,TRBV6-5,TRBD1,15,-,CAGSFDRGLNQPQHF,TGTGCCGGATCCTTCGACAGGGGCCTCAATCAGCCCCAGCATTTT
TRBJ1-4,TRBV21-1,-,16,once,CASGSGTGVANEKLFF,TGTGCCAGCGGTTCCGGGACAGGGGTAGCTAATGAAAAACTGTTTTTT
TRBJ1-1,TRBV19,-,13,-,CASKRELNTEAFF,TGTGCCAGTAAGAGAGAACTGAACACTGAAGCTTTCTTT
TRBJ2-5,TRBV4-1,-,14,-,CASSHNNHQETQYF,TGCGCCAGCAGCCACAACAACCACCAAGAGACCCAGTACTTC
TRBJ1-1,TRBV9,-,13,-,CASSVGAGGGNFF,TGTGCCAGCAGCGTAGGTGCGGGGGGAGGGAATTTCTTT
TRBJ2-3,TRBV12-3/TRBV12-4,-,12,once,CASTSSTDTQYF,TGTGCCAGCACTTCTAGCACAGATACGCAGTATTTT
TRBJ1-3,TRBV29-1,-,15,-,CSAGQRPDSGNTIYF,TGCAGCGCCGGACAGCGCCCCGACTCTGGAAACACCATATATTTT
TRBJ1-4,TRBV10-3,-,14,-,CAISGTGNNEKLFF,TGTGCCATCAGTGGTACAGGGAACAATGAAAAACTGTTTTTT
TRBJ2-7,TRBV4-1,-,15,-,CASSQEDTASYEQYF,TGCGCCAGCAGCCAAGAGGACACCGCGTCCTACGAGCAGTACTTC
TRBJ1-5,TRBV7-6,-,13,-,CASSWRAGEPQHF,TGTGCCAGCAGCTGGCGGGCTGGGGAGCCCCAGCATTTT
TRBJ1-6,TRBV4-2,TRBD1,15,-,CASSLGTGVNSPLHF,TGTGCCAGCAGCCTCGGGACAGGGGTTAATTCACCCCTCCACTTT
TRBJ2-1,TRBV5-1,TRBD2,17,-,CASSLGTGTSGRGEQFF,TGCGCCAGCAGCTTGGGTACCGGGACTAGCGGGAGGGGTGAGCAGTTCTTC
TRBJ1-1,TRBV6-5,-,15,-,CASSLAGGLGTEAFF,TGTGCCAGCAGTTTAGCGGGGGGCTTGGGCACTGAAGCTTTCTTT
TRBJ2-1,TRBV28,TRBD2,15,-,CASSSSGRARDEQFF,TGTGCCAGCAGTAGTAGCGGGAGGGCCAGGGATGAGCAGTTCTTC
TRBJ2-1,TRBV7-3,TRBD2,14,once,CASSLSSGYNEQFF,TGTGCCAGCAGCTTATCTAGCGGCTACAATGAGCAGTTCTTC
TRBJ1-6,TRBV10-3,-,14,-,CAIWPGNYNSPLHF,TGTGCCATCTGGCCAGGGAACTATAATTCACCCCTCCACTTT
TRBJ2-2,TRBV19,-,15,-,CASTVRAVGTGELFF,TGTGCCAGTACCGTGCGGGCAGTGGGGACCGGGGAGCTGTTTTTT
TRBJ1-1,TRBV4-1,-,13,-,CASSQNGGVGAFF,TGCGCCAGCAGCCAAAACGGCGGGGTTGGAGCTTTCTTT
TRBJ2-7,TRBV18,TRBD1,11,-,CASSPGQEQYF,TGTGCCAGCTCACCGGGACAGGAGCAGTACTTC
TRBJ1-4,TRBV13,-,14,-,CASSLGRTNEKLFF,TGTGCCAGCAGCTTAGGGCGGACTAATGAAAAACTGTTTTTT
TRBJ1-2,TRBV6-1,-,15,-,CASSLRGASNYGYTF,TGTGCCAGCAGTCTCCGGGGAGCCTCTAACTATGGCTACACCTTC
TRBJ1-4,TRBV7-2,-,12,few,CASSSSSGKLFF,TGTGCCAGCAGCTCCAGCTCGGGAAAACTGTTTTTT
TRBJ1-2,TRBV28,TRBD1,14,once,CASRLGTGIGGYTF,TGTGCCAGCAGGCTGGGGACAGGGATAGGTGGCTACACCTTC
TRBJ2-5,TRBV12-2,-,18,-,CASRLATSGGPGKETQYF,TGTGCAAGTCGCTTAGCGACTAGCGGGGGGCCCGGAAAAGAGACCCAGTACTTC
TRBJ1-5,TRBV20-1,TRBD1,15,once,CSASSGDRDNQPQHF,TGCAGTGCTAGTAGCGGGGACAGGGACAATCAGCCCCAGCATTTT
TRBJ1-5,TRBV30,TRBD1,15,-,CAWRGQGVSNQPQHF,TGTGCCTGGAGAGGTCAGGGGGTGAGCAATCAGCCCCAGCATTTT
TRBJ1-2,TRBV21-1,-,17,once,CASSRQNRGRDLYGYTF,TGTGCCAGCAGCAGACAAAACAGGGGGCGAGACCTCTATGGCTACACCTTC
TRBJ1-1,TRBV11-2,TRBD1,14,-,CASRPRTGSLEAFF,TGTGCCAGCAGACCAAGGACAGGGTCCCTAGAAGCTTTCTTT
TRBJ1-5,TRBV2,-,13,-,CASRADRVGPQHF,TGTGCCAGCAGAGCGGACCGCGTGGGGCCCCAGCATTTT
TRBJ1-5,TRBV5-1,-,14,-,CASSLNPGVPPQHF,TGCGCCAGCAGCCTTAACCCGGGGGTTCCGCCCCAGCATTTT